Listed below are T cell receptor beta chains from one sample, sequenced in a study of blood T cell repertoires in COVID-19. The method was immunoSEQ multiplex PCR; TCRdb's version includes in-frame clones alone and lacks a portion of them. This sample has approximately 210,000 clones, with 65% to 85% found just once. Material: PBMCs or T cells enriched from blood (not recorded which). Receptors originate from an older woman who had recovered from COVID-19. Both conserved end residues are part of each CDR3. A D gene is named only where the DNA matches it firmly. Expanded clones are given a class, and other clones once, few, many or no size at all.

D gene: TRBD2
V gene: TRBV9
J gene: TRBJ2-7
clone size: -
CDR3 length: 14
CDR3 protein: CASSRSGRSYEQYF
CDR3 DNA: TGTGCCAGCAGCCGGAGCGGGAGGTCCTACGAGCAGTACTTC

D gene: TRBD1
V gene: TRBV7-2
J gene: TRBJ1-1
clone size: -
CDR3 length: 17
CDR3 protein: CASSLYGLGTATTEAFF
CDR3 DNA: TGTGCCAGCAGCCTATACGGGTTAGGGACAGCTACCACTGAAGCTTTCTTT

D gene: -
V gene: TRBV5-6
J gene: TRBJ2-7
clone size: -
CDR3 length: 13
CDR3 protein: CASSDGLSYEQYF
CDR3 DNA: TGTGCCAGCAGCGATGGACTCTCCTACGAGCAGTATTTC

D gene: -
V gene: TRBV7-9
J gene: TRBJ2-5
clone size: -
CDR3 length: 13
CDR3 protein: CASKAAAQETQYF
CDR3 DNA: TGTGCCAGCAAGGCCGCAGCGCAAGAGACCCAGTACTTC

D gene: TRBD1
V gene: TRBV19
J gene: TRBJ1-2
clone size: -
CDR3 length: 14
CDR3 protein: CASSKDRGDYGYTF
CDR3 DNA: TGTGCCAGTAGTAAGGACAGGGGGGACTATGGCTACACCTTC

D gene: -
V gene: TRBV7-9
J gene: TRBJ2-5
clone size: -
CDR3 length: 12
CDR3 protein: CASSLFGETQYF
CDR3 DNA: TGTGCCAGCAGCTTATTCGGGGAGACCCAGTACTTC

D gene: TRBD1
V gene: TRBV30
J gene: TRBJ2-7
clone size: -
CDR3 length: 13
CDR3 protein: CAWSLGQGYEQYF
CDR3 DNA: TGTGCCTGGAGTTTGGGACAGGGGTATGAGCAGTACTTC

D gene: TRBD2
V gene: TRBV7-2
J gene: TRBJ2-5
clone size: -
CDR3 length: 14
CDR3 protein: CASSFRLASETQYF
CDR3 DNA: TGTGCCAGCAGCTTCCGACTAGCATCAGAGACCCAGTACTTC

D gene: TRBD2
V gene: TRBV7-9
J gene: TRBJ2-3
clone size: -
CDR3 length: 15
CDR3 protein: CASSLEGGSADTQYF
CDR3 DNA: TGTGCCAGCAGCTTAGAGGGCGGGAGCGCAGATACGCAGTATTTT

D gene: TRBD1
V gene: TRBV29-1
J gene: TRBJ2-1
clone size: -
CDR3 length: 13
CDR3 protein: CSVSTGAYNEQFF
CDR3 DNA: TGCAGCGTATCCACAGGGGCTTACAATGAGCAGTTCTTC

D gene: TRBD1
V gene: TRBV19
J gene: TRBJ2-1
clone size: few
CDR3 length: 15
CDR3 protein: CASSTGQSSYNEQFF
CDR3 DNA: TGTGCCAGTAGTACGGGACAGAGCTCCTACAATGAGCAGTTCTTC

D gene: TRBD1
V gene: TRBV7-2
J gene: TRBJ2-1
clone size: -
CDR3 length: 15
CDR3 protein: CASSLGGQGNNEQFF
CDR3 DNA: TGTGCCAGCAGCTTAGGGGGACAGGGTAACAATGAGCAGTTCTTC

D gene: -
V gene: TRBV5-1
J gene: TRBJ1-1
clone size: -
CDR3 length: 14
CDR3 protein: CASSLGPPSTEAFF
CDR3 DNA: TGCGCCAGCAGCTTGGGGCCACCAAGCACTGAAGCTTTCTTT

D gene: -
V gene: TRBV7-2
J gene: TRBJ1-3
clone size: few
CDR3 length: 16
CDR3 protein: CASSLDNRVGGNTIYF
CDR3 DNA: TGTGCCAGCAGCTTAGATAACCGGGTCGGCGGGAACACCATATATTTT

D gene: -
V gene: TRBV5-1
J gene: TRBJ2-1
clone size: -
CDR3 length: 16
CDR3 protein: CASSLDTSSSYNEQFF
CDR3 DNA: TGCGCCAGCAGCTTGGATACCTCGAGCTCCTACAATGAGCAGTTCTTC

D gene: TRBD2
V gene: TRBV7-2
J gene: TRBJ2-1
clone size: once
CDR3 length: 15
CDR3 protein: CASSSRLADSNEQFF
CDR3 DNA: TGTGCCAGCAGCTCCAGACTAGCGGATAGCAATGAGCAGTTCTTC

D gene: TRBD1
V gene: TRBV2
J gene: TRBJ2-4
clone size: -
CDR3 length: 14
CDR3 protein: CASRDRLNKNIQYF
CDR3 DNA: TGTGCCAGCCGGGACAGACTTAACAAAAACATTCAGTACTTC

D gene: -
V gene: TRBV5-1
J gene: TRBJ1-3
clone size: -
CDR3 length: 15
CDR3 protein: CASRKFQGDGNTIYF
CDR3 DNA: TGCGCCAGCAGAAAATTCCAGGGCGATGGAAACACCATATATTTT

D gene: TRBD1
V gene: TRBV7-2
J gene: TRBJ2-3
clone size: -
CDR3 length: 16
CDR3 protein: CASSTHWTGGTDTQYF
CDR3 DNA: TGTGCCAGCAGCACACACTGGACAGGGGGCACAGATACGCAGTATTTT

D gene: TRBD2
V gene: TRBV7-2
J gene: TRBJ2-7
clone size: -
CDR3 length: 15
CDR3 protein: CASSPRTSGTYEQYF
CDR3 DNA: TGTGCCAGCAGCCCGCGGACTAGCGGGACCTACGAGCAGTACTTC

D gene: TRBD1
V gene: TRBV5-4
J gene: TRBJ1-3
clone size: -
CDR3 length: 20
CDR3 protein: CASSLAPGRQGADSGNTIYF
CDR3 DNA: TGTGCCAGCAGCTTGGCCCCCGGCCGACAGGGGGCTGATTCAGGAAACACCATATATTTT

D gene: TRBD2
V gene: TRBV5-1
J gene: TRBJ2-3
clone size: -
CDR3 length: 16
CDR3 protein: CASRLTSGVSTDTQYF
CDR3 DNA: TGCGCCAGCAGGTTAACTAGCGGGGTGAGCACAGATACGCAGTATTTT

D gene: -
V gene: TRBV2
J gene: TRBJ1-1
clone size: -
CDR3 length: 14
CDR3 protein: CASSGSGGHTEAFF
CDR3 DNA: TGTGCCAGCAGTGGGTCGGGAGGGCACACTGAAGCTTTCTTT

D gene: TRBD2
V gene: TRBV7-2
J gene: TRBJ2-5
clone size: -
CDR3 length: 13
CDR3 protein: CASSFAGEETQYF
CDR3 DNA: TGTGCCAGCAGCTTTGCGGGGGAAGAGACCCAGTACTTC

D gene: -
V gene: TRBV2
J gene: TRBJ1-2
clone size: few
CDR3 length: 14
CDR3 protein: CASSESGLNYGYTF
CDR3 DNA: TGTGCCAGCAGTGAATCGGGATTAAACTATGGCTACACCTTC

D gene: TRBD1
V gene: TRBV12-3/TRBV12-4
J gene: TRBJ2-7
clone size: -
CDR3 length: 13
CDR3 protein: CASSTGQGLEQYF
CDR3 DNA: TGTGCCAGCAGTACCGGACAGGGGTTAGAGCAGTACTTC

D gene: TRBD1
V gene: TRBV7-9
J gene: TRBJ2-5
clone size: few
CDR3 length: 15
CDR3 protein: CASSSGQGGQETQYF
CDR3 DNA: TGTGCCAGCAGCTCGGGACAGGGGGGCCAAGAGACCCAGTACTTC

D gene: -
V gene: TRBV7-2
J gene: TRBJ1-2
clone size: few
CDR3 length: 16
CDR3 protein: CASSLNGFSPNYGYTF
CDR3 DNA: TGTGCCAGCAGCCTGAACGGGTTTTCACCCAACTATGGCTACACCTTC

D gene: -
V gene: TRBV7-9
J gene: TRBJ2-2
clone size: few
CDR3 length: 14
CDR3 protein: CASSPGVRTGELFF
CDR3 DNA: TGTGCCAGCAGCCCAGGGGTCAGGACCGGGGAGCTGTTTTTT